Detailed here is one TCR beta chain. The record originates from a study of OX40 agonist ivuxolimab in advanced cancers. Whole-study context: Two cutaneous melanoma patients and one hepatocellular carcinoma patient, three in all, had partial responses.

Produced via immunoSEQ multiplex PCR; TCRdb's table is partial and in-frame only. Among tens of thousands of clones listed, about 91% were seen once. CDR3 length: 14 residues. V lost 6 bases to trimming and J lost 11 bases; unmatched junction nucleotides: 9. Germline V lookup: CDR1 SGHAT, CDR2 FQNNGV. This receptor was identified in an adult with an advanced solid tumor such as melanoma, head and neck, liver or kidney cancer. This chain uses TRBV11-2 with TRBJ1-4; 10 positions match TRBD1. Sequencing was performed on CD4+ or CD8+ T cells sorted from blood, taken in a trial of the OX40 agonist ivuxolimab. For the CDR3, the DNA is TGTGCCAGCAGTACCGGGACAGGGGTGCAGAAACTGTTTTTT. Its protein is CASSTGTGVQKLFF. Full variable domain (outside the CDR3, taken from reference TRBV11-2 and TRBJ1-4): EAGVAQSPRYKIIEKRQSVAFWCNPISGHATLYWYQQILGQGPKLLIQFQNNGVVDDSQLPKDRFSAERLKGVDSTLKIQPAKLEDSAVYLCASSTGTGVQKLFFGSGTQLSVL.